Below are 24 T cell receptor beta chains sequenced from a single sample in a study of regulatory T cells in long-lasting Graves disease. Researchers made TCR beta libraries by using iRepertoire HTBI primers and running Arm-PCR on CDR3 regions. TCRdb fed the multiplex PCR reads into MiXCR, producing one record per CDR3 protein. The sample has 200,000 to 250,000 distinct CDR3 sequences, roughly 19% seen once. Specified time point: newly diagnosed GD, antithyroid drugs for less than 3 months. RNA from PBMCs was the source of the TCR library. These data are also associated with another study on T cells in Graves' hyperthyroidism and ophthalmopathy.

Sequencing used peripheral blood mononuclear cells (PBMCs), obtained at new diagnosis, from a patient treated with antithyroid drugs. The source of these receptors is a woman in her twenties or thirties with Graves disease.

This clonotype was seen repeatedly, ten times or more. CDR3: CASSYPTGELFF. CDR3 sequence (DNA): TGTGCCAGCAGTTACCCCACCGGGGAGCTGTTTTTT. V is TRBV6-2 or TRBV6-3 and J is TRBJ2-2; no reliable D call. The CDR3 extends over 12 amino acids. Trimming took 2 bases from V and 4 from J, leaving 2 bases between them. Germline CDR1 is MNHEY and CDR2 is SVGEGT.

The V call is TRBV3-1, the J call TRBJ1-2; D is uncertain. The V end lost 0 bases, the J end lost 2 bases, and 13 bases lay between the germline ends. CDR3 size: 16 residues. The V gene's germline CDR1 is LGHDT and CDR2 YNNKEL (reference sequence). CDR3 sequence (DNA): TGTGCCAGCAGCCAAGATCGGCATAGGGAAAACTATGGCTACACCTTC. It codes for CASSQDRHRENYGYTF.

In this sample, this clonotype turned up many times. V gene TRBV27 combines with J gene TRBJ2-7; TRBD1 agrees at 9 bases. V lost 5 bases, J lost 5 bases, and 10 bases stayed unmatched. CDR3 length: 15 residues. The germline CDR1 and CDR2 sequences are MNHEY and SMNVEV (reference sequence). CDR3 loop: CASSPWDREADEQYF. Here the CDR3 DNA reads TGTGCCAGCAGTCCATGGGACAGGGAGGCGGACGAGCAGTACTTC.

The chain has TRBV7-8 and TRBJ2-3; the match to TRBD2 covers 9 bases. CDR3 size: 17 residues. The trim removed 0 bases at V and 0 bases at J, leaving 4 bases unmatched. CDR1 and CDR2 from the germline V gene are SGHVS and FQNEAQ. CDR3 residues: CASSLAGSGGSTDTQYF. CDR3 sequence (DNA): TGTGCCAGCAGCTTAGCGGGGAGCGGGGGGAGCACAGATACGCAGTATTTT.

The chain has TRBV20-1 and TRBJ1-5, with D possibly matching TRBD1 (5 bases). Trimming cost V 3 bases and J 6 bases, with 12 bases left between them. Germline CDR1 reads DFQATT; CDR2 reads SNEGSKA (reference sequence). The CDR3 totals 13 residues. The CDR3 bases are TGCAGTGCTAGTGGCGGGGCGAGTCAGCCCCAGCATTTT. This gives the protein CSASGGASQPQHF.

The chain uses TRBV13 and TRBJ2-7, with a weak D call TRBD1 (5 bases). CDR1 and CDR2 (germline): PRHDT, FYEKMQ (reference sequence). The V end lost 4 bases, the J end lost 3 bases, and 13 bases lay between the germline ends. The CDR3 has 14 amino acids. CDR3 sequence reads: CASSSTEKDYEQYF. CDR3 DNA sequence: TGTGCCAGCAGCTCGACAGAGAAGGACTACGAGCAGTACTTC.

This clonotype was counted a few times. Possible read error: a much larger clone is one base away. V gene TRBV3-1 combines with J gene TRBJ2-7; D ambiguous. Germline V lookup: CDR1 LGHDT, CDR2 YNNKEL (reference sequence). CDR3 length: 12 residues. Between the trimmed V and J ends, which lost 6 bases and 6 bases, there was a span of 12 bases. The CDR3 DNA reads TGTGCCAGCAGTCCCTCGGGCTGCGAGCAGTACTTC. This gives the protein CASSPSGCEQYF.

The V and J genes are TRBV11-2 and TRBJ1-6; 12 positions match TRBD1. The CDR3 runs to 15 residues. Per germline, CDR1 SGHAT and CDR2 FQNNGV. The V segment lost 5 bases and the J segment 6 bases; nucleotides outside the gene matches: 2. The CDR3 region has the DNA TGTGCCAGCAGCCAGGGACAGGGGGCTAATTCACCCCTCCACTTT. Encoded protein: CASSQGQGANSPLHF.

This clonotype was detected ten times or more. This sequence joins TRBV30 and TRBJ1-2, with TRBD1 identical over 7 bases. Trimming at V came to 5 bases and at J to 4 bases, leaving 1 base not matched to a gene. Germline CDR1 reads GTSNPN; CDR2 reads SVGIG (reference sequence). The CDR3 is 11 residues long. DNA of the CDR3: TGTGCCTGGGGACAGGCCTATGGCTACACCTTC. It encodes CAWGQAYGYTF. The whole variable domain, filled in from reference TRBV30 and TRBJ1-2, reads SQTIHQWPATLVQPVGSPLSLECTVEGTSNPNLYWYRQAAGRGLQLLFYSVGIGQISSEVPQNLSASRPQDRQFILSSKKLLLSDSGFYLCAWGQAYGYTFGSGTRLTVV.

This clonotype occurred many times. V is TRBV11-1 and J is TRBJ2-7; D not certain. Germline CDR1 SGHAT, CDR2 FQDESV (reference sequence). Trimming removed 6 bases from V and 3 bases from J, with 18 bases in between. This CDR3 contains 15 residues. CDR3 sequence: CASSSTRHSIYEQYF. The CDR3 nucleotides are TGTGCCAGCAGTTCAACACGGCACTCGATCTACGAGCAGTACTTC. Using reference TRBV11-1 and TRBJ2-7 for the parts outside the CDR3, the full variable domain is EAEVAQSPRYKITEKSQAVAFWCDPISGHATLYWYRQILGQGPELLVQFQDESVVDDSQLPKDRFSAERLKGVDSTLKIQPAELGDSAMYLCASSSTRHSIYEQYFGPGTRLTVT.

This clonotype has at least ten counts. The V and J genes are TRBV18 and TRBJ1-4; the D is unclear. CDR3 length: 13 residues. V gave up 4 bases and J gave up 12 bases, with 15 bases separating them. Per germline, CDR1 KGHSH and CDR2 LQKENI. The CDR3 bases are TGTGCCAGCTCACGTCGAGGGTCTGACGAACTGTTTTTT. Translated, it gives CASSRRGSDELFF.

This clonotype was recorded at least ten times. The chain has TRBV30 and TRBJ1-2; D unresolved. The V end was cut by 3 bases, the J end by 4 bases, with 12 bases between. Germline V gene sequence: CDR1 GTSNPN, CDR2 SVGIG (reference sequence). This CDR3 has 13 amino acids. The DNA of the CDR3 is TGTGCCTGGAGCCAGGAATTTGTCTATGGCTACACCTTC. This translates into CAWSQEFVYGYTF.

This clonotype was seen ten or more times. The chain links TRBV11-2 to TRBJ1-1, with TRBD1 matching 7 bases. The junction had 5 bases not matched to a gene; V was cut back by 0 bases and J by 4 bases. The germline V gene has CDR1 SGHAT and CDR2 FQNNGV. CDR3 length: 15 amino acids. CDR3 amino acids: CASSLEGTESTEAFF. The CDR3 DNA is TGTGCCAGCAGCTTAGAGGGGACAGAAAGCACTGAAGCTTTCTTT.

This clonotype was seen ten or more times. The chain has TRBV7-2 and TRBJ2-5; D gene unclear. The ends were cut back, 5 bases at V and 0 bases at J, with 10 bases in the middle. This CDR3 region has 14 residues. Germline assignment: CDR1 SGHTA and CDR2 FQGNSA. CDR3 sequence reads: CASSPGLDQETQYF. The CDR3 bases are TGTGCCAGCAGCCCGGGTCTAGACCAAGAGACCCAGTACTTC.

This clonotype was seen repeatedly, ten times or more. The genes are TRBV6-1 and TRBJ1-3; possibly TRBD1 for D (6 bases). The CDR3 spans 15 residues. Germline-derived CDR1 and CDR2 are MNHNS and SASEGT. Trimming removed 6 bases at V and 0 bases at J, with 12 bases between. CDR3 amino acids: CASRRQVDSGNTIYF. In DNA, the CDR3 is TGTGCCAGCAGGCGACAGGTGGACTCTGGAAACACCATATATTTT.

The chain is built from TRBV5-1 and TRBJ2-7, with TRBD2 as a possible D gene (7 bases). V was cut by 4 bases and J by 2 bases, with 13 bases left in between. CDR3 size: 14 residues. In germline, CDR1 is SGHRS, CDR2 YFSETQ. The CDR3 here is CASSRRGGAYEQYF. The CDR3 DNA is TGCGCCAGCAGCCGGAGGGGGGGGGCCTACGAGCAGTACTTC.

This clonotype was counted once. Being one base from a much bigger clone, this may be a read error. The chain couples TRBV30 to TRBJ1-1; 9 positions agree with TRBD1. The CDR3 is 16 residues long. Germline CDR1 and CDR2: GTSNPN and SVGIG (reference sequence). The CDR3 loop is CDWSYRGLGMNTEAFF. DNA of the CDR3: TGTGACTGGAGTTACAGGGGGCTAGGGATGAACACTGAAGCTTTCTTT.

This clonotype was seen repeatedly, ten times or more. The rearrangement joins TRBV9 to TRBJ2-1, with D perhaps TRBD1 (5 bases). The germline V and J ends were trimmed by 0 bases and 2 bases, with 12 bases remaining between them. CDR3 length: 16 residues. Germline V gene data show CDR1 as SGDLS and CDR2 as YYNGEE. CDR3 sequence (DNA): TGTGCCAGCAGCGTAGGCCGCCAGGGCACCTACAATGAGCAGTTCTTC. Translation gives CASSVGRQGTYNEQFF. Drawing the rest from reference TRBV9 and TRBJ2-1, the complete variable domain is DSGVTQTPKHLITATGQRVTLRCSPRSGDLSVYWYQQSLDQGLQFLIQYYNGEERAKGNILERFSAQQFPDLHSELNLSSLELGDSALYFCASSVGRQGTYNEQFFGPGTRLTVL.

The rearrangement joins TRBV5-1 to TRBJ2-7, with no clear D. The CDR3 has 16 residues. Germline assignment: CDR1 SGHRS and CDR2 YFSETQ. V was cut by 2 bases and J by 0 bases, with 15 bases left in between. This CDR3 reads CASSFFLLRSSYEQYF. CDR3 DNA: TGCGCCAGCAGCTTTTTTTTATTGAGGAGCTCCTACGAGCAGTACTTC.

This clonotype was found many times. This chain uses TRBV27 with TRBJ2-7; the match to TRBD1 covers 10 bases. Germline V lookup: CDR1 MNHEY, CDR2 SMNVEV (reference sequence). The CDR3 length is 14 residues. V dropped 2 bases and J dropped 4; count of bases not matched to a gene: 2. The CDR3 DNA sequence: TGTGCCAGCAGTTTAGACAGGGGGCGGTACGAGCAGTACTTC. Translated, it gives CASSLDRGRYEQYF.

This clonotype was detected only a few times. The chain combines TRBV6-1 with TRBJ2-2; D is perhaps TRBD1 (5 bases). Germline CDR1 is MNHNS and CDR2 is SASEGT. The CDR3 extends over 11 amino acids. V lost 11 bases and J lost 7, with 11 bases in between. Here the CDR3 reads CAASQGGELFF. In DNA form, the CDR3 reads TGTGCCGCCTCTCAGGGCGGGGAGCTGTTTTTT.

The table lists this clonotype with many counts. The chain has TRBV3-1 and TRBJ1-1; the match to TRBD1 covers 9 bases. CDR3 length equals 14 residues. Per germline, CDR1 LGHDT and CDR2 YNNKEL (reference sequence). With V trimmed by 4 bases and J by 7 bases, 7 bases remained unmatched. CDR3 amino acids: CASSLRDRDSEAFF. CDR3 sequence (DNA): TGTGCCAGCAGCCTCCGGGACAGGGACAGTGAAGCTTTCTTT.

The table lists this clonotype with many counts. The V call is TRBV19, the J call TRBJ2-5, with D hard to call. Germline V gene sequence: CDR1 LNHDA, CDR2 SQIVND (reference sequence). The CDR3 is 13 amino acids. V shed 5 bases and J shed 4 bases, with 11 bases lying between them. CDR3 region: CASSPRTRETQYF. The CDR3 coding sequence is TGTGCCAGTAGTCCTCGAACGAGAGAGACCCAGTACTTC.

The table lists this clonotype with many counts. The V call is TRBV11-2, the J call TRBJ2-5; D tentatively fits TRBD1 or TRBD2 (5 bases each). Trimming left V 1 base short and J 3 bases short, with 6 bases between. Germline-derived CDR1 and CDR2 are SGHAT and FQNNGV. This CDR3 is 13 amino acids long. CDR3 region: CASSLVGEETQYF. Here the CDR3 DNA reads TGTGCCAGCAGCTTAGTGGGGGAAGAGACCCAGTACTTC.